This T cell receptor beta chain originates from a study of blood T cell repertoires in COVID-19. The trim removed 5 bases at V and 3 bases at J, leaving 8 bases unmatched. Germline CDR1 and CDR2: MDHEN and SYDVKM. This CDR3 is 15 amino acids long. Assay: immunoSEQ multiplex PCR; the TCRdb copy retains only in-frame clones and omits some. Of roughly 250,000 clones in the sample, 80% to 85% were seen once. The chain has TRBV28 and TRBJ2-5, with 8 bases aligning to TRBD1. The sequence was collected from a woman between 40 and 50 years old who had recovered from COVID-19. The specimen was peripheral blood. CDR3 sequence: CASSLLDRDEETQYF. CDR3 coding DNA: TGTGCCAGCAGTCTCCTGGACAGGGATGAAGAGACCCAGTACTTC.